The 15 T cell receptor beta chains below all came from one sample that was sequenced in a study of blood T cell repertoires in COVID-19. Here immunoSEQ multiplex PCR was the method, and the copy in TCRdb shows in-frame clones only, minus some. The table shows about 110,000 clones, with approximately 85% occurring only once. Sequencing was carried out using peripheral blood. The receptors come from a man aged 35 to 55 with acute or convalescent COVID-19.

The chain links TRBV6-5 to TRBJ1-6; D may be TRBD1 (5 bases). The CDR3 covers 13 residues. V lost 7 bases to trimming and J lost 9 bases, with 13 bases between them. Germline CDR1 reads MNHEY; CDR2 reads SVGAGI. The CDR3 nucleotides are TGTGCCAGCAATCAGGGTCTGGGTTCACCCCTCCACTTT. It yields the protein CASNQGLGSPLHF.

The chain couples TRBV3-1 (or the pseudogene TRBV3-2) to TRBJ1-3; TRBD1 is a possible D gene (5 bases). The germline V and J ends were trimmed by 4 bases and 6 bases, with 16 bases remaining between them. The CDR3 sequence is 15 residues long. Germline values: CDR1 LGHDT, CDR2 YNNKEL (reference sequence). CDR3 loop: CASSPYGQGTNTIYF. For the CDR3, the DNA is TGTGCCAGCAGCCCTTACGGACAAGGAACAAACACCATATATTTT.

In DNA form, the CDR3 reads TGTGCCAGCAGTGACGCCAGGCGTAAAACCTACGAGCAGTACTTC. This translates into CASSDARRKTYEQYF. This chain links TRBV6-2 or TRBV6-3 with TRBJ2-7, with D uncertain. V dropped 5 bases and J dropped 2 bases, with 16 bases sitting between them. There are 15 residues in the CDR3. CDR1 and CDR2 from the germline V gene are MNHEY and SVGEGT.

This chain connects TRBV7-9 to TRBJ1-1, with D uncertain. The CDR3 spans 13 residues. The germline gives CDR1 SEHNR, CDR2 FQNEAQ (reference sequence). V was clipped by 5 bases and J by 0 bases, with 7 bases between them. CDR3 sequence: CASSRVVNTEAFF. The CDR3 bases are TGTGCCAGCAGCAGAGTGGTGAACACTGAAGCTTTCTTT.

This chain joins TRBV7-8 and TRBJ1-3; the match to TRBD1 covers 11 bases. The germline gives CDR1 SGHVS, CDR2 FQNEAQ. The V and J ends lost 1 base and 8 bases, in that order; junction bases with no gene match: 7. This CDR3 has 16 amino acids. The CDR3 DNA reads TGTGCCAGCAGCTTAGGGACAGGGGGCGCGTGGGACACCATATATTTT. Encoded protein: CASSLGTGGAWDTIYF.

CDR3 sequence reads: CASSDRRQLNSPLHF. CDR3 in DNA: TGTGCCAGCAGTGACCGGAGGCAATTAAATTCACCCCTCCACTTT. V is TRBV6-1 and J is TRBJ1-6; D is unclear. V gave up 3 bases and J gave up 7 bases, with 13 bases separating them. The germline gives CDR1 MNHNS, CDR2 SASEGT. The CDR3 is 15 amino acids.

This rearrangement joins TRBV6-1 to TRBJ1-5; 7 bases map to TRBD1. The CDR3 is made up of 13 amino acids. Losses at the gene ends were 5 bases for V and 5 bases for J; bases not matched to a gene: 3. Germline V gives CDR1 MNHNS, CDR2 SASEGT. The CDR3: CASSRDRYQPQHF. Here the CDR3 DNA reads TGTGCCAGCAGTCGGGACAGATATCAGCCCCAGCATTTT.

This chain uses TRBV6-5 with TRBJ2-3; tentatively, D is TRBD1 (6 bases). This CDR3 has 15 amino acids. V lost 2 bases and J lost 1, with 10 bases in between. Germline V gene lookup returns CDR1 MNHEY and CDR2 SVGAGI. The CDR3 region is CASSYGTSRTDTQYF. The DNA for the CDR3 is TGTGCCAGCAGTTACGGGACAAGCCGCACAGATACGCAGTATTTT.

This chain links TRBV5-1 with TRBJ2-1, with TRBD1 identical over 12 bases. CDR1 is SGHRS, CDR2 YFSETQ, per germline. Trimming at V came to 4 bases and at J to 6 bases, leaving 5 bases not matched to a gene. The CDR3 has 15 residues. The CDR3 is CASSPGQGAFNEQFF. The CDR3 DNA sequence: TGCGCCAGCAGCCCGGGACAGGGGGCTTTCAATGAGCAGTTCTTC.

V gene TRBV9 combines with J gene TRBJ1-1; D perhaps matches TRBD1 (6 bases). The germline gives CDR1 SGDLS, CDR2 YYNGEE. Deletions cut 3 bases from V and 1 base from J, with 13 bases between. The CDR3 loop spans 15 amino acids. This CDR3 is CASSENLDRNTEAFF. CDR3 coding DNA: TGTGCCAGCAGCGAGAACTTGGACAGGAACACTGAAGCTTTCTTT.

A word on this clone: Germline and junction disagree at one end, which may indicate a read error. J is TRBJ2-1 and V is TRBV7-7; 8 positions match TRBD2. The CDR3 runs to 15 residues. CDR1 is SSHAT and CDR2 is FNYEAQ in the germline V gene (reference sequence). CDR3 sequence reads: CASSPASGRSYEQFF. CDR3 DNA: TGTGCTAGCAGCCCGGCGAGCGGGAGAAGCTATGAGCAGTTCTTC.

Remarks on this clone: Compared with germline, one end of the junction differs, possibly owing to a read error. This rearrangement joins TRBV9 to TRBJ2-5, with 9 bases fitting TRBD2. In germline, CDR1 is SGDLS, CDR2 YYNGEE. This CDR3 contains 15 residues. CDR3 DNA sequence: TGTGCCAGCAGCGTCATAGGGACTAGCCAAGGGACCCAGTACTTC. Amino acid sequence: CASSVIGTSQGTQYF.

The rearrangement links TRBV2 to TRBJ2-2, with 11 bases aligning to TRBD2. The CDR3 loop spans 14 amino acids. Germline-derived CDR1 and CDR2 are SNHLY and FYNNEI. The ends lost 8 bases at V and 6 bases at J; junction bases unmatched: 5. The CDR3 reads CASGGTSGSGELFF. In DNA form, the CDR3 reads TGTGCCAGCGGGGGGACTAGCGGCTCCGGGGAGCTGTTTTTT.

This rearrangement joins TRBV28 to TRBJ2-5, with 8 nucleotides matching TRBD1. Germline trimming cut 5 bases from V and 1 base from J; bases unmatched to any gene: 6. Germline CDR1 and CDR2: MDHEN and SYDVKM. The CDR3 length is 15 residues. The CDR3, as DNA: TGTGCCAGCAGTCGACCTGGACAGGGCCAAGAGACCCAGTACTTC. Its protein product is CASSRPGQGQETQYF.

The rearrangement uses TRBV12-3 or TRBV12-4 and TRBJ1-5; D is uncertain. This CDR3 contains 13 residues. Trimming removed 1 base at V and 7 bases at J, with 8 bases between. CDR3 sequence: CASSLEPSQPQHF. Here the CDR3 DNA reads TGTGCCAGCAGTTTAGAGCCGAGCCAGCCCCAGCATTTT.